The table lists the clone carrying this T cell receptor beta chain with many counts. Original methodology: Scientists estimated how many nucleated cells there were by amplifying reference gene primers. Measured with immunoSEQ multiplex PCR; TCRdb has only the in-frame clones, and not every one. V, J and clone size derive from that table, while D and trimming were established from the DNA sequence. The sample lists 60,000 or so clones; 75% to 85% were seen once. V was clipped by 2 bases and J by 3 bases, with 8 bases between them. Germline CDR1 is MNHEY and CDR2 is SMNVEV (reference sequence). This CDR3 has 13 residues. The record originates from a study of blood T cell repertoires in COVID-19.

This clonotype was sampled from an older man with acute or convalescent COVID-19. This sequence joins TRBV27 and TRBJ2-7; TRBD1 might be the D (5 bases). Specimen: peripheral blood. CDR3 bases: TGTGCCAGCAGTTTAAACGGACACTACGAGCAGTACTTC. It specifies CASSLNGHYEQYF.